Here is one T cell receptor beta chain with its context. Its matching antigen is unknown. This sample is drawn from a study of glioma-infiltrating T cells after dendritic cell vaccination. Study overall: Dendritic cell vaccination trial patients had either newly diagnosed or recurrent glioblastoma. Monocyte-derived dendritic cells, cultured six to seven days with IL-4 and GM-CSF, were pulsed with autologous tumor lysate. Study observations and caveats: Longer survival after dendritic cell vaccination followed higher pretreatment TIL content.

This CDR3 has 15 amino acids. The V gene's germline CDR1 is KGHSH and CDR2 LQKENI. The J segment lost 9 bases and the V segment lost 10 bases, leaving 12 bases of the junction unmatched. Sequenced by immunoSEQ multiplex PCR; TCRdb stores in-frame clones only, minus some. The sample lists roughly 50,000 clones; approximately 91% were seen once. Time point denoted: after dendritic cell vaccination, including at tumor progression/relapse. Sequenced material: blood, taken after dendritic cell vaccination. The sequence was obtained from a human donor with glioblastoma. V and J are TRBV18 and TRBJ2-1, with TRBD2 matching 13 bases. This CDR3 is CATRTGLAGATEQFF. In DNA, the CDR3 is TGTGCCACCAGAACCGGACTAGCGGGAGCGACTGAGCAGTTCTTC.